This entry concerns a single T cell receptor (beta chain). Germline CDR1 and CDR2: LNHDA and SQIVND (reference sequence). Trimming stripped 6 bases from V and 2 bases from J, with 10 bases between. The CDR3 is 14 residues long. This record belongs to a study of blood T cell repertoires in COVID-19. The overall study: In each case, the material was cDNA or gDNA derived from T cells, B-cell-depleted T cells, or PBMCs.

In the authors' workflow: Estimated nucleated cell counts came from reference gene primer amplification. Using immunoSEQ multiplex PCR, the repertoire was profiled, and TCRdb retains in-frame clones only, with some absent. From that table come the V and J calls and clone size; the DNA was used to work out D and trimming. The sample has 150,000 to 200,000 clones; about 83% are singletons. The receptor comes from a young woman who had recovered from COVID-19. The rearrangement uses TRBV19 and TRBJ2-2, with a possible D match to TRBD1 (5 bases). Sequencing was performed on peripheral blood. The CDR3 spells CASSRQTNTGELFF. CDR3 nucleotide sequence: TGTGCCAGTAGCAGACAGACCAACACCGGGGAGCTGTTTTTT.